This entry features one TCR beta chain sequence. Its target is unknown. Scientists built the TCR library using RNA that was extracted from PBMCs. Diagnosis followed American Thyroid Association guidelines for Graves' disease. This sample stems from a study of regulatory T cells in long-lasting Graves disease. Study-wide results and caveats: Small numbers of samples may have cut accuracy. Newly diagnosed patients shared 950 to 1,000 public clonotypes; persistent patients shared 2,500 to 3,000.

TCRdb independently ran MiXCR on the reads; one entry per CDR3 protein. In the table there are 650 to 950 distinct CDR3 sequences, 85% to 90% of which are singletons. Sequenced material: peripheral blood mononuclear cells (PBMCs), taken with antithyroid drug treatment, in newly diagnosed or persistent Graves disease (not recorded which). The receptor's source is a man in his late teens or twenties with Graves disease.

The CDR3, as DNA: TGTGCCAGCAGCTTAGGGGTCCGGACAGGGATCAATGAGCAGTTCTTC. Translated, it gives CASSLGVRTGINEQFF. The V and J genes are TRBV7-9 and TRBJ2-1, with 8 positions matching TRBD1. Looked up from germline, CDR1 is SEHNR and CDR2 is FQNEAQ (reference sequence). The CDR3 sequence is 16 residues long. V lost 1 base, J lost 6 bases, and 8 bases stayed unmatched.